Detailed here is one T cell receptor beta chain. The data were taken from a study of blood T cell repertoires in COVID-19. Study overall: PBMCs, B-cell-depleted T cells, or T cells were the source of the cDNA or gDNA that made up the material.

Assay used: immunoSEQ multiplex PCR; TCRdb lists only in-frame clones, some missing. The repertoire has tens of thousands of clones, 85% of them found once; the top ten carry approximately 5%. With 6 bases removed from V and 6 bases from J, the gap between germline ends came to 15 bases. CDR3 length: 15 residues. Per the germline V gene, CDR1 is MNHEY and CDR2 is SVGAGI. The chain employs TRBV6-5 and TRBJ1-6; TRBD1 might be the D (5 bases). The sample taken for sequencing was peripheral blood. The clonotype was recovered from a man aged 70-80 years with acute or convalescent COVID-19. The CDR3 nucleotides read TGTGCCAGCAGACTGGACAACGGCCTTAATTCACCCCTCCACTTT. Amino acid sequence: CASRLDNGLNSPLHF.